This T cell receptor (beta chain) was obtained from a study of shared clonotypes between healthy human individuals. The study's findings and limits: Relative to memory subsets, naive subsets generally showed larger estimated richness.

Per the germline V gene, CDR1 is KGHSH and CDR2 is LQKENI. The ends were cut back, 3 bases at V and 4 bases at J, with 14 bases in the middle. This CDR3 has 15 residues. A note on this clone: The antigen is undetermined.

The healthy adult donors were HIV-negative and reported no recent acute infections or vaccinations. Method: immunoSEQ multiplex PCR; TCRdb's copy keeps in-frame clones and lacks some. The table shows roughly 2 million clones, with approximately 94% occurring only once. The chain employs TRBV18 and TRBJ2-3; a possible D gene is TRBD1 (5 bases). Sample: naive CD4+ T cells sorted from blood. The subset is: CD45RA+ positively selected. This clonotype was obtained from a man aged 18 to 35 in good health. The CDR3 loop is CASSPGKGVPDTQYF. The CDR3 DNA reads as TGTGCCAGCTCACCGGGGAAAGGGGTTCCAGATACGCAGTATTTT.